This T cell receptor (beta chain) was identified in a study of technical replicates of blood from a few donors. Worth noting for this clone: At the DNA level, this CDR3 is encoded by other sequences in the same sample as well.

The protocol was immunoSEQ multiplex PCR, while the TCRdb copy is restricted to in-frame clones and leaves out a portion. The sample consists of about 94,000 clones, nearly 97% of them appearing once. CDR3 length equals 14 residues. The V gene lost 0 bases and the J gene lost 3 bases, with 7 bases spanning the gap. In germline, CDR1 is SGHRS, CDR2 YFSETQ. The sequenced sample was T cells isolated from PBMCs. The V and J genes are TRBV5-1 and TRBJ1-5; no clear D. This TCR derives from a human donor in good health. CDR3 sequence: CASSLGGLNQPQHF. CDR3 sequence (DNA): TGCGCCAGCAGCTTGGGAGGACTCAATCAGCCCCAGCATTTT.